A single sample gave rise to the 27 T cell receptor beta chains below, sequenced in a study of neurological immune-mediated disorders. One entry per CDR3 protein, called by TCRdb with MiXCR from the 5' RACE reads. The table has about 43,000 distinct CDR3 sequences, roughly 13% seen once. What was sequenced was PBMCs. These TCRs come from a female donor in good health.

This clonotype was picked up many times. In DNA, the CDR3 is TGTGCCAGCAGTCCGACGGGGGCCGAGATGGAAGCTTTCTTT. It codes for CASSPTGAEMEAFF. The chain is built from TRBV13 and TRBJ1-1, with D perhaps TRBD1 (6 bases). This CDR3 has 14 residues. Germline CDR1 reads PRHDT; CDR2 reads FYEKMQ (reference sequence). Trimming took off 6 bases at V and 8 bases at J, with 19 bases between the two ends.

At least ten counts were recorded for this clonotype. This chain joins TRBV12-3 or TRBV12-4 and TRBJ1-1; no clear D. The CDR3 totals 15 residues. V lost 6 bases and J lost 0, with 14 bases in between. DNA for the CDR3: TGTGCCAGCAGCGAGGCGAGCCTTATGAACACTGAAGCTTTCTTT. This sequence encodes CASSEASLMNTEAFF.

At least ten counts were recorded for this clonotype. In DNA, the CDR3 is TGTGCCAGCAGTTTAGGCACGAGCTCCTACAATGAGCAGTTCTTC. Amino acids: CASSLGTSSYNEQFF. This chain joins TRBV12-3 or TRBV12-4 and TRBJ2-1; D not resolved. The CDR3 has 15 residues. Trimming took off 1 base at V and 0 bases at J, with 7 bases between the two ends.

This clonotype was detected ten times or more. The CDR3 loop is CSAADRNTGELFF. CDR3 in DNA: TGCAGCGCCGCGGACAGAAACACCGGGGAGCTGTTTTTT. The chain joins TRBV29-1 to TRBJ2-2, with D possibly being TRBD1 (6 bases). V lost 7 bases, J lost 2 bases, and 11 bases lay in between. The CDR3 spans 13 residues. In germline, CDR1 is SQVTM, CDR2 ANQGSEA.

The chain recombines TRBV3-1 with TRBJ2-2; 9 nucleotides align to TRBD1. Germline V gene sequence: CDR1 LGHDT, CDR2 YNNKEL (reference sequence). V trimming: 2 bases; J trimming: 3 bases; junction bases outside the gene matches: 7. CDR3 size: 17 residues. CDR3 sequence: CASSQLTGGSDTGELFF. The DNA for the CDR3 is TGTGCCAGCAGCCAACTCACAGGGGGCTCGGACACCGGGGAGCTGTTTTTT.

This clonotype was recorded many times. The V call is TRBV9, the J call TRBJ2-5, with 12 nucleotides matching TRBD2. Germline CDR1 and CDR2: SGDLS and YYNGEE. This CDR3 is 16 amino acids long. The V gene end was trimmed by 0 bases and the J gene end by 2 bases; junction bases not matched to a gene: 2. CDR3 in DNA: TGTGCCAGCAGCGTAGGGACTAGCGGGGTACAAGAGACCCAGTACTTC. This codes for CASSVGTSGVQETQYF.

In its sample, this clonotype was seen many times. Here the CDR3 DNA reads TGTGCCAGCAGATTCGACAGGGGCGATGAGCAGTTCTTC. Translating it yields CASRFDRGDEQFF. The chain is built from TRBV3-1 and TRBJ2-1; 8 nucleotides agree with TRBD1. Germline CDR1 is LGHDT and CDR2 is YNNKEL (reference sequence). With V trimmed by 6 bases and J by 8 bases, 6 bases remained unmatched. The CDR3 extends over 13 amino acids.

This clonotype was observed at least ten times. V usage is TRBV3-1 and J usage is TRBJ1-3; a possible D gene is TRBD1 (5 bases). Germline V gives CDR1 LGHDT, CDR2 YNNKEL (reference sequence). The CDR3 contains 16 residues. The V end lost 4 bases, the J end lost 0 bases, and 13 bases lay between the germline ends. In nucleotides, the CDR3 is TGTGCCAGCAGCCCTTTGACAGAGATCTCTGGAAACACCATATATTTT. This translates into CASSPLTEISGNTIYF.

This clonotype was observed many times. The chain combines TRBV6-1 with TRBJ1-1; 7 nucleotides line up with TRBD1. The CDR3 covers 14 residues. Unmatched junction bases numbered 5, after V lost 6 bases and J lost 1 base. From germline, CDR1 is MNHNS and CDR2 SASEGT. CDR3 nucleotides: TGTGCCAGCAGGATCCGGGACAGGAACACTGAAGCTTTCTTT. It is translated as CASRIRDRNTEAFF.

This clonotype has at least ten counts. The chain employs TRBV25-1 and TRBJ1-1; D may be TRBD1 (5 bases). Between the trimmed V and J ends, which lost 3 bases and 4 bases, there was a span of 12 bases. CDR1 MGHDK and CDR2 SYGVNS come from the germline V gene. This CDR3 has 14 residues. The CDR3 loop reads CASSDSGGRTEAFF. CDR3 in DNA: TGTGCCAGCAGTGATTCGGGGGGACGCACTGAAGCTTTCTTT.

The chain is built from TRBV12-3 or TRBV12-4 and TRBJ2-7, with D perhaps matching TRBD1 (6 bases). The CDR3 has 14 amino acids. Trimming removed 1 base from V and 0 bases from J, with 7 bases in between. In DNA, the CDR3 is TGTGCCAGCAGTTTAGAGGACAGCTCCTACGAGCAGTACTTC. Its translation: CASSLEDSSYEQYF.

This clonotype was recorded at least ten times. The chain recombines TRBV5-1 with TRBJ2-2; a weak D match, TRBD2 (7 bases). V was clipped by 1 base and J by 5 bases, with 15 bases between them. Germline CDR1 SGHRS, CDR2 YFSETQ. There are 16 residues in the CDR3. CDR3 loop: CASSLFGGLDTGELFF. The CDR3 DNA reads TGCGCCAGCAGCTTGTTCGGGGGGCTGGATACCGGGGAGCTGTTTTTT.

This clonotype was detected ten times or more. This chain connects TRBV7-2 to TRBJ2-1, with D perhaps matching TRBD1 (6 bases). V lost 5 bases, J lost 3 bases, and 8 bases lay in between. The CDR3 extends over 13 amino acids. CDR1 is SGHTA, CDR2 FQGNSA, per germline. CDR3 sequence (DNA): TGTGCCAGCAGCGGGGGCCTCTACAATGAGCAGTTCTTC. Amino acids: CASSGGLYNEQFF.

This clonotype was detected ten times or more. V and J are TRBV12-3 or TRBV12-4 and TRBJ1-3; D unresolved. This CDR3 contains 13 residues. V lost 3 bases and J lost 3, with 6 bases in between. CDR3 loop: CASSFSGGNTIYF. CDR3 nucleotide sequence: TGTGCCAGCAGTTTTAGTGGTGGAAACACCATATATTTT.

This clonotype was recorded at least ten times. The chain couples TRBV7-9 to TRBJ1-5; tentatively, D is TRBD1 (6 bases). CDR1 is SEHNR and CDR2 is FQNEAQ in the germline V gene (reference sequence). This CDR3 region has 15 residues. Trimming shortened V by 4 bases and J by 6 bases, and 16 bases separated the two germline ends. CDR3: CASSSGQSWVQPQHF. CDR3 bases: TGTGCCAGCAGCTCAGGACAGTCTTGGGTTCAGCCCCAGCATTTT.

This clonotype was seen ten or more times. The V call is TRBV18, the J call TRBJ2-1; D possibly corresponds to TRBD1 (5 bases). CDR1 is KGHSH and CDR2 is LQKENI in the germline V gene. Deletions cut 1 base from V and 8 bases from J, with 9 bases between. The CDR3 is 13 amino acids. The chain's CDR3 is CASSPRVRDEQFF. The CDR3 DNA is TGTGCCAGCTCACCACGTGTCAGGGATGAGCAGTTCTTC.

Ten or more counts support this clonotype. This chain uses TRBV6-5 with TRBJ1-2; no reliable D call. The CDR3 is 15 amino acids. Germline lookup yields CDR1 MNHEY and CDR2 SVGAGI. Trimming stripped 6 bases from V and 2 bases from J, with 16 bases between. CDR3 in amino acids: CASSPNGVSNYGYTF. Written as DNA, the CDR3 is TGTGCCAGCAGCCCAAATGGGGTGTCCAACTATGGCTACACCTTC.

In its sample, this clonotype was seen many times. The chain uses TRBV12-3 or TRBV12-4 and TRBJ2-5; 10 nucleotides agree with TRBD2. The ends lost 6 bases at V and 5 bases at J; junction bases unmatched: 12. CDR3 length: 16 amino acids. CDR3 in DNA: TGTGCCAGCAGCTACGCTAGCGGGAGTGGGGGGGAGACCCAGTACTTC. Encoded protein: CASSYASGSGGETQYF.

This clonotype was picked up many times. The gene calls are TRBV5-6 and TRBJ1-3; D call uncertain. Trimming took 2 bases from V and 3 from J, leaving 9 bases between them. The CDR3 sequence is 14 residues long. Germline V gives CDR1 SGHDT, CDR2 YYEEEE. The CDR3 is CASSLLPLGNTIYF. CDR3 nucleotides: TGTGCCAGCAGCTTATTGCCACTTGGAAACACCATATATTTT.

This clonotype came up many times. This chain links TRBV9 with TRBJ2-7; D possibly matches TRBD1 or TRBD2 (5 bases each). The CDR3 has 16 amino acids. CDR1 is SGDLS and CDR2 is YYNGEE in the germline V gene. With 4 bases removed from V and 3 bases from J, the gap between germline ends came to 20 bases. The CDR3 loop is CASSPSTGPIGYEQYF. The CDR3 bases are TGTGCCAGCAGCCCATCTACGGGACCCATCGGCTACGAGCAGTACTTC. The complete variable domain, with remaining parts taken from reference TRBV9 and TRBJ2-7, reads DSGVTQTPKHLITATGQRVTLRCSPRSGDLSVYWYQQSLDQGLQFLIQYYNGEERAKGNILERFSAQQFPDLHSELNLSSLELGDSALYFCASSPSTGPIGYEQYFGPGTRLTVT.

This clonotype was picked up many times. The gene calls are TRBV29-1 and TRBJ2-7; 11 bases match TRBD2. V gave up 7 bases and J gave up 2 bases; unmatched junction bases: 7. The CDR3 covers 14 residues. The germline CDR1 and CDR2 sequences are SQVTM and ANQGSEA. The CDR3 region is CSATGTSGPYEQYF. As DNA, the CDR3 is TGCAGCGCTACAGGGACTAGCGGACCCTACGAGCAGTACTTC.

This clonotype was observed at least ten times. This chain links TRBV6-5 with TRBJ2-5; TRBD2 aligns across 13 bases. Germline CDR1 MNHEY, CDR2 SVGAGI. The CDR3 length is 16 residues. Unmatched junction bases numbered 4, after V lost 6 bases and J lost 0 bases. The CDR3 loop reads CASRILAGGNQETQYF. The CDR3 DNA follows: TGTGCCAGCAGAATACTAGCGGGAGGGAACCAAGAGACCCAGTACTTC.

This clonotype was seen many times. V gene TRBV9 combines with J gene TRBJ2-7; 7 bases match TRBD2. Germline trimming cut 4 bases from V and 5 bases from J; bases unmatched to any gene: 6. The CDR3 loop spans 13 amino acids. Germline assignment: CDR1 SGDLS and CDR2 YYNGEE. The CDR3 DNA follows: TGTGCCAGCAGCCCGCGGGGAGGGAACGAGCAGTACTTC. Encoded protein: CASSPRGGNEQYF.

This clonotype appeared many times. The J gene is TRBJ2-1, the V gene TRBV15; either TRBD1 or TRBD2 may supply D (5 bases each). The V gene lost 3 bases and the J gene lost 9 bases, with 18 bases spanning the gap. The CDR3 has 15 residues. Germline assignment: CDR1 LNHNV and CDR2 YYDKDF (reference sequence). In nucleotides, the CDR3 is TGTGCCACCAGCAGGGGAGCCCCCAGGGACGGTGAGCAGTTCTTC. Protein sequence: CATSRGAPRDGEQFF.

This clonotype was found many times. This rearrangement joins TRBV14 to TRBJ1-2; D is unresolved. Trimming took 0 bases from V and 5 from J, leaving 7 bases between them. Germline V lookup: CDR1 SGHDN, CDR2 FVKESK. This CDR3 comprises 13 residues. CDR3 sequence reads: CASSQDGDYGYTF. DNA for the CDR3: TGTGCCAGCAGCCAAGACGGGGATTATGGCTACACCTTC.

At least ten counts were recorded for this clonotype. This chain uses TRBV9 with TRBJ2-1; the match to TRBD2 covers 13 bases. V gave up 4 bases and J gave up 8 bases; unmatched junction bases: 6. CDR1 and CDR2 from the germline V gene are SGDLS and YYNGEE. This CDR3 has 15 amino acids. The CDR3 is CASSPRTSGSYEQFF. For the CDR3, the DNA is TGTGCCAGCAGCCCCCGGACTAGCGGGAGTTATGAGCAGTTCTTC.

This clonotype came up many times. V and J are TRBV5-1 and TRBJ1-6; D gene uncertain. Germline-derived CDR1 and CDR2 are SGHRS and YFSETQ. The CDR3 extends over 11 amino acids. V dropped 2 bases and J dropped 8 bases, with 2 bases sitting between them. CDR3 amino acids: CASSFYSPLHF. CDR3 DNA: TGCGCCAGCAGCTTTTATTCACCCCTCCACTTT.